Listed here is a single T cell receptor beta chain. Germline V gives CDR1 MGHRA, CDR2 YSYEKL. This CDR3 is 15 amino acids long. V was shortened by 0 bases and J by 6 bases, with 12 bases between the two germline ends. The sample originates from a study of Ad26.COV2.S vaccination and SARS-CoV-2 variants. Sequencing was performed with immunoSEQ multiplex PCR; in TCRdb, only in-frame clones are kept and a portion is missing. The sample has about 320,000 clones; approximately 86% are singletons. Treatment defined: about 20 received Ad26.COV2.S at low or high dose, single or two shots; roughly 5 received placebo; per-sample allocation not given. Each sample was drawn 63 days after the first injection (of vaccine or placebo). The vaccine delivered Wuhan-strain SARS-CoV-2 spike through an Ad26 vector.

Sample: peripheral blood, taken in a trial of Ad26.COV2.S vaccine versus placebo. The V call is TRBV4-1, the J call TRBJ2-4, with a tentative D call TRBD1 (5 bases). The sequence came from a person between 18 and 65 years old who received the Ad26.COV2.S COVID-19 vaccine or a placebo. The CDR3 protein is CASSQDRVGVNIQYF. The CDR3 DNA follows: TGCGCCAGCAGCCAAGACAGGGTTGGCGTAAACATTCAGTACTTC.